Each of the 25 T cell receptor beta chains below was sequenced from the same sample in a study of blood T cell repertoires in COVID-19. Data came from immunoSEQ multiplex PCR; TCRdb stores just in-frame clones and leaves some out. Of fewer than 200,000 clones listed, about 86% are singletons. Sample: peripheral blood. The source is a woman aged 70 to 79 with COVID-19, enrolled during active disease.

The chain has TRBV5-3 and TRBJ2-7; possible D gene TRBD2, 5 bases. TRBV5-3 is given ORF status, its function remaining uncertain. V was trimmed by 2 bases and J by 3 bases, leaving 21 bases between them. This CDR3 contains 17 residues. CDR3 DNA: TGTGCCAGAAGCTTAGGCAGCTACGGCGGGTACCACTACGAGCAGTACTTC. Translating it yields CARSLGSYGGYHYEQYF.

This clone came up once. This sequence joins TRBV4-1 and TRBJ2-2, with TRBD2 matching 15 bases. V shed 4 bases, J shed 1 base, and the junction held 10 bases outside the gene matches. This CDR3 comprises 20 residues. The germline gives CDR1 MGHRA, CDR2 YSYEKL. The CDR3, as DNA: TGCGCCAGCAGCCGCCAACCCCCGGGACTAGCGGGAGGGAACACCGGGGAGCTGTTTTTT. Its protein is CASSRQPPGLAGGNTGELFF.

The CDR3 sequence is CASSRRADTQYF. The CDR3 coding sequence is TGTGCCAGCAGTCGGAGGGCCGATACGCAGTATTTT. The chain links TRBV12-3 or TRBV12-4 to TRBJ2-3; a weak D match, TRBD2 (6 bases). Trimming left V 5 bases short and J 6 bases short, with 9 bases between. The CDR3 runs 12 residues.

The rearrangement links TRBV7-2 to TRBJ1-2; D unclear. Trimming pared 9 bases from V and 0 bases from J, leaving 11 bases between. The CDR3 extends over 13 amino acids. The germline CDR1 and CDR2 sequences are SGHTA and FQGNSA. The CDR3 loop reads CASRRGANYGYTF. Written as DNA, the CDR3 is TGTGCCAGTCGGAGAGGTGCTAACTATGGCTACACCTTC. Together with reference TRBV7-2 and TRBJ1-2, the CDR3 gives the full variable domain: GAGVSQSPSNKVTEKGKDVELRCDPISGHTALYWYRQSLGQGLEFLIYFQGNSAPDKSGLPSDRFSAERTGGSVSTLTIQRTQQEDSAVYLCASRRGANYGYTFGSGTRLTVV.

This sequence joins TRBV7-9 and TRBJ2-7; TRBD2 matches 9 bases. V was pared by 2 bases and J by 0 bases, with 14 bases of the junction left unmatched. The germline V gene encodes CDR1 SEHNR and CDR2 FQNEAQ (reference sequence). CDR3 length: 19 residues. CDR3 sequence: CASSLRGPLAGHYSYEQYF. The CDR3 DNA sequence: TGTGCCAGCAGCTTACGGGGGCCCCTAGCGGGACACTACTCCTACGAGCAGTACTTC.

The V and J genes are TRBV11-2 and TRBJ2-6; 9 positions match TRBD1. Trimming cost V 6 bases and J 3 bases; bases outside gene matches: 3. Germline V lookup: CDR1 SGHAT, CDR2 FQNNGV. The CDR3 is 15 residues long. The CDR3 loop is CASSGQGFGANVLTF. In DNA, the CDR3 is TGTGCCAGCAGTGGACAGGGGTTTGGGGCCAACGTCCTGACTTTC.

The genes are TRBV5-1 and TRBJ2-5; no reliable D call. The CDR3 is made up of 12 amino acids. With 0 bases removed from V and 5 bases from J, the gap between germline ends came to 5 bases. CDR1 and CDR2 (germline): SGHRS, YFSETQ. The CDR3 nucleotides read TGCGCCAGCAGCTTGGTCCAGGAGACCCAGTACTTC. Translation gives CASSLVQETQYF.

The chain is built from TRBV11-3 and TRBJ2-1; 7 nucleotides align to TRBD2. V trimming: 0 bases; J trimming: 1 base; junction bases outside the gene matches: 6. Germline lookup yields CDR1 SGHNT and CDR2 YENEEA. This CDR3 has 17 residues. Here the CDR3 reads CASSLEIGSGSYNEQFF. CDR3 coding DNA: TGTGCCAGCAGCTTAGAAATAGGTAGCGGGTCCTACAATGAGCAGTTCTTC. The whole variable domain, filled in from reference TRBV11-3 and TRBJ2-1, reads EAGVVQSPRYKIIEKKQPVAFWCNPISGHNTLYWYLQNLGQGPELLIRYENEEAVDDSQLPKDRFSAERLKGVDSTLKIQPAELGDSAVYLCASSLEIGSGSYNEQFFGPGTRLTVL.

The rearrangement links TRBV9 to TRBJ2-7; 10 nucleotides match TRBD1. The CDR3 runs 14 residues. J was trimmed by 3 bases and V by 3 bases; bases with no gene match: 3. In germline, CDR1 is SGDLS, CDR2 YYNGEE. CDR3 sequence: CASSAGQGNYEQYF. The CDR3 bases are TGTGCCAGCAGCGCGGGACAGGGGAACTACGAGCAGTACTTC. Filled out from reference TRBV9 and TRBJ2-7, the complete variable domain reads DSGVTQTPKHLITATGQRVTLRCSPRSGDLSVYWYQQSLDQGLQFLIQYYNGEERAKGNILERFSAQQFPDLHSELNLSSLELGDSALYFCASSAGQGNYEQYFGPGTRLTVT.

This clone was counted once. The CDR3 coding sequence is TGTGCTACCTATGACAGGGAGGCCTCTGAAGCTTTCTTT. This codes for CATYDREASEAFF. The chain links TRBV11-3 to TRBJ1-1; TRBD1 matches 7 bases. This CDR3 has 13 residues. In germline, CDR1 is SGHNT, CDR2 YENEEA.

The CDR3 DNA sequence: TGTGCCAGCAGCCGAACAGGGGGTGGAGGTAATTCACCCCTCCACTTT. Translation gives CASSRTGGGGNSPLHF. The chain joins TRBV3-1 (or the pseudogene TRBV3-2) to TRBJ1-6; TRBD1 matches 8 bases. CDR3 length: 16 residues. Germline loops: CDR1 LGHDT, CDR2 YNNKEL (reference sequence). With V trimmed by 4 bases and J by 6 bases, 8 bases remained unmatched.

V gene TRBV6-4 combines with J gene TRBJ1-2; D remains ambiguous. Deletions cut 6 bases from V and 0 bases from J, with 8 bases between. From germline, CDR1 is MRHNA and CDR2 SNTAGT. The CDR3 runs 13 residues. The CDR3, as DNA: TGTGCCAGCAGGGAGGGTCCTAACTATGGCTACACCTTC. It yields the protein CASREGPNYGYTF.

Only a few counts were recorded for this clone. CDR3 residues: CASRVLPGGTYEQYF. The CDR3 DNA reads TGTGCCAGCAGGGTGCTACCGGGGGGAACCTACGAGCAGTACTTC. This chain links TRBV6-5 with TRBJ2-7; 7 nucleotides match TRBD2. Germline-derived CDR1 and CDR2 are MNHEY and SVGAGI. V was clipped by 6 bases and J by 2 bases; unmatched bases: 10. The CDR3 covers 15 residues.

This clone was counted only a few times. This chain joins TRBV19 and TRBJ2-7, with 8 bases lining up with TRBD1. Losses at the gene ends were 1 base for V and 4 bases for J; bases not matched to a gene: 6. The CDR3 length is 15 residues. The V gene's germline CDR1 is LNHDA and CDR2 SQIVND (reference sequence). For the CDR3, the DNA is TGTGCCAGTAGTATAGTCCCAGGGGGCCAGTACGAGCAGTACTTC. It encodes CASSIVPGGQYEQYF.

The chain recombines TRBV7-2 with TRBJ2-4; 9 positions agree with TRBD1. Germline CDR1 and CDR2: SGHTA and FQGNSA. Trimming removed 1 base from V and 4 bases from J; junction bases left unmatched: 5. The CDR3 runs 16 residues. CDR3 loop: CASSLVYGTGKNIQYF. CDR3 bases: TGTGCCAGCAGCTTAGTGTACGGGACAGGGAAAAACATTCAGTACTTC.

The chain combines TRBV7-3 with TRBJ2-2, with D possibly TRBD1 on 5 matching bases. The CDR3 loop spans 15 amino acids. Germline CDR1 and CDR2: SGHTA and FQGTGA. The germline V and J ends were trimmed by 5 bases and 0 bases, with 10 bases remaining between them. Here the CDR3 DNA reads TGTGCCAGCAGCCTAAGACAGCCGAACACCGGGGAGCTGTTTTTT. Translation: CASSLRQPNTGELFF.

The rearrangement joins TRBV3-1 (or the pseudogene TRBV3-2) to TRBJ1-4; the D is unclear. V lost 3 bases and J lost 7, with 9 bases in between. Germline V lookup: CDR1 LGHDT, CDR2 YNNKEL (reference sequence). The CDR3 loop spans 13 amino acids. DNA of the CDR3: TGTGCCAGCAGCCAGGCCAGTCCTGAAAAACTGTTTTTT. This encodes CASSQASPEKLFF.

V is TRBV19 and J is TRBJ2-1; maybe TRBD2 (5 bases). CDR1 and CDR2 (germline): LNHDA, SQIVND (reference sequence). This CDR3 has 15 residues. Trimming pared 3 bases from V and 1 base from J, leaving 10 bases between. CDR3: CASSISGKSYNEQFF. DNA for the CDR3: TGTGCCAGTAGTATTTCGGGAAAATCCTACAATGAGCAGTTCTTC.

This sequence joins TRBV14 and TRBJ1-1; no firm D call. In germline, CDR1 is SGHDN, CDR2 FVKESK. V shed 2 bases and J shed 2 bases, with 12 bases lying between them. There are 15 residues in the CDR3. In DNA form, the CDR3 reads TGTGCCAGCAGCCAATTTCGGGGAAGCAACACTGAAGCTTTCTTT. Translated: CASSQFRGSNTEAFF.

The CDR3 DNA reads TGTGCCAGCAGCCGTAGCGGGACACAGAGCGAGCAGTACTTC. Amino acids: CASSRSGTQSEQYF. This chain joins TRBV3-1 (or the pseudogene TRBV3-2) and TRBJ2-7, with 8 positions matching TRBD2. Trimming cost V 4 bases and J 6 bases; bases outside gene matches: 8. The germline CDR1 and CDR2 sequences are LGHDT and YNNKEL (reference sequence). CDR3 length: 14 amino acids.

This sequence joins TRBV28 and TRBJ1-1, with D possibly TRBD1 on 6 matching bases. In germline, CDR1 is MDHEN, CDR2 SYDVKM. V dropped 2 bases and J dropped 4 bases, with 11 bases sitting between them. This CDR3 contains 14 residues. This CDR3 is CASSLTGISTEAFF. For the CDR3, the DNA is TGTGCCAGCAGTTTAACAGGGATCAGCACTGAAGCTTTCTTT.

The rearrangement joins TRBV14 to TRBJ1-1; 12 nucleotides match TRBD1. The CDR3 runs to 17 residues. Germline V lookup: CDR1 SGHDN, CDR2 FVKESK. Trimming at V came to 1 base and at J to 2 bases, leaving 5 bases not matched to a gene. This chain's CDR3 is CASSQGSGTGGNTEAFF. CDR3 sequence (DNA): TGTGCCAGCAGCCAAGGCTCCGGGACAGGGGGCAACACTGAAGCTTTCTTT.

The chain uses TRBV6-4 and TRBJ2-4, with D perhaps matching TRBD2 (6 bases). Germline assignment: CDR1 MRHNA and CDR2 SNTAGT. Between the trimmed V and J ends, which lost 5 bases and 6 bases, there was a span of 17 bases. This CDR3 contains 15 residues. CDR3 sequence (DNA): TGTGCCAGCAGTAAATCGGCGGAGGGTCGAAACATTCAGTACTTC. It yields the protein CASSKSAEGRNIQYF.

The chain carries TRBV7-2 and TRBJ2-5; 7 nucleotides agree with TRBD2. This CDR3 spans 14 amino acids. CDR1 and CDR2 from the germline V gene are SGHTA and FQGNSA. With 5 bases clipped from V and 3 bases from J, the junction kept 6 bases outside the gene matches. Here the CDR3 DNA reads TGTGCCAGCAGCGCTGGGACTACAAAAGAGACCCAGTACTTC. Amino acids: CASSAGTTKETQYF.

This clone has only a few counts. V is TRBV5-1 and J is TRBJ1-4; weak D call: TRBD1 (5 bases). Between the trimmed V and J ends, which lost 4 bases and 4 bases, there was a span of 17 bases. Germline assignment: CDR1 SGHRS and CDR2 YFSETQ. The CDR3 contains 16 residues. Here the CDR3 DNA reads TGCGCCAGCAGCCCGGGGGAGGGGTCGGGTAATGAAAAACTGTTTTTT. It is translated as CASSPGEGSGNEKLFF.